These T cell receptor beta chains were read from a single sample in a study of T cell changes during pregnancy in multiple sclerosis. This table comes from immunoSEQ multiplex PCR, and its TCRdb copy is limited to in-frame clones, with some not included. Altogether under 85,000 clones are present, over 75% being singletons, with the ten largest covering around 1.6%. This specimen consisted of peripheral blood, obtained in the third trimester of pregnancy. Receptor source: a female donor with multiple sclerosis, enrolled in a pregnancy study. CDR3s include the opening cysteine and the closing phenylalanine or tryptophan. A D gene is named only where the DNA matches it firmly. Some rows have no size entry. The others give once, few or many, or a class for an expanded clone.

d_gene	abundance	v_gene	j_gene	CDR3nt	CDR3aa
TRBD1	-	TRBV6-5	TRBJ1-4	TGTGCCAGCAGTTATGGGACAGGGAGCGGTGAAAAACTGTTTTTT	CASSYGTGSGEKLFF
TRBD1	-	TRBV7-9	TRBJ1-4	TGTGCCAGCAGCTTACGGGACAGGGATGAAAAACTGTTTTTT	CASSLRDRDEKLFF
TRBD1	-	TRBV6-5	TRBJ1-1	TGTGCCAGCAGTTACTCTCAGGGGGCAGGAGGCACTGAAGCTTTCTTT	CASSYSQGAGGTEAFF
TRBD1	-	TRBV29-1	TRBJ1-2	TGCAGCGTGGGGACAGGCTATGGCTACACCTTC	CSVGTGYGYTF
TRBD1	-	TRBV27	TRBJ1-1	TGTGCCAGCAGTGGACGACAGGGAGCCATAGCCGCGGACACTGAAGCTTTCTTT	CASSGRQGAIAADTEAFF
-	-	TRBV7-9	TRBJ2-5	TGTGCCAGCACCTCGACAGGGAGGATAATTGGGGAGACCCAGTACTTC	CASTSTGRIIGETQYF
-	once	TRBV6-5	TRBJ1-2	TGTGCCAGCAGTAGCACCTCTATTTACTATGGCTACACCTTC	CASSSTSIYYGYTF
-	-	TRBV6-1	TRBJ1-5	TGTGCCAGCAGTGGAGGGGGAAGCAATCAGCCCCAGCATTTT	CASSGGGSNQPQHF
-	once	TRBV7-8	TRBJ2-7	TGTGCCAGCAGCTTGGGGGCTCTAAGCTCCTACGAGCAGTACTTC	CASSLGALSSYEQYF
-	-	TRBV19	TRBJ1-2	TGTGCCAGTAGTATAGCGTGGGCAAGTTATAACTATGGCTACACCTTC	CASSIAWASYNYGYTF
-	once	TRBV6-5	TRBJ2-5	TGTGCCAGCAGTAACCGGAGGGTCCAAGAGACCCAGTACTTC	CASSNRRVQETQYF
-	-	TRBV10-3	TRBJ2-1	TGTGCCATCAGTGATGTCGACAATGAGCAGTTCTTC	CAISDVDNEQFF
-	-	TRBV19	TRBJ2-7	TGTGCCAGTAGTCCCTCAGGGGTTGCCTACGAGCAGTACTTC	CASSPSGVAYEQYF
-	-	TRBV27	TRBJ1-2	TGTGCCAGCAGTCCCACGGTGGGAGCCGAATATGGCTACACCTTC	CASSPTVGAEYGYTF
-	-	TRBV7-9	TRBJ1-1	TGTGCCAGCAGCTTAGTCATTTTGAGGACAGTAACTATGAACACTGAAGCTTTCTTT	CASSLVILRTVTMNTEAFF
-	once	TRBV6-5	TRBJ1-2	TGTGCCAGCAGTCCTCCGGGACATCTTTTGGGTGGCTACACCTTC	CASSPPGHLLGGYTF
-	-	TRBV10-3	TRBJ1-1	TGTGCCATCAGTCCAAGACAAGTGGGGGGTGTGGGGGAACCTGAAGCTTTCTTT	CAISPRQVGGVGEPEAFF
TRBD1	few	TRBV6-6	TRBJ1-1	TGTGCCAGCAGCCGACAGGGTCTTAACACTGAAGCTTTCTTT	CASSRQGLNTEAFF
-	-	TRBV18	TRBJ1-1	TGTGCCAGCTCACCAAGGCCCGGGGTAAACACTGAAGCTTTCTTT	CASSPRPGVNTEAFF
TRBD1	-	TRBV5-1	TRBJ2-1	TGCGCCAGCAGCTTGGGGGACAGGGAATACAATGAGCAGTTCTTC	CASSLGDREYNEQFF
TRBD1	once	TRBV7-7	TRBJ1-1	TGTGCCAGGACAGGGGGACCAACGGGTGAAGCTTTCTTT	CARTGGPTGEAFF
TRBD2	-	TRBV7-2	TRBJ2-5	TGTGCCAGCAAGTCTAGCGGGGTTGGAGAGACCCAGTACTTC	CASKSSGVGETQYF
TRBD2	-	TRBV4-2	TRBJ2-1	TGTGCCAGCAGCCAACAGTCCGAAACTAGCGGGGCTGTCAATGAGCAGTTCTTC	CASSQQSETSGAVNEQFF
-	-	TRBV2	TRBJ1-2	TGTGCCAGCAGTGAATTTCAGGGCAGCTCCTATGGCTACACCTTC	CASSEFQGSSYGYTF
-	-	TRBV6-6	TRBJ1-2	TGTGCCAGCAGTTACGGTGAGGCGGCTAACTATGGCTACACCTTC	CASSYGEAANYGYTF
-	-	TRBV19	TRBJ2-3	TGTGCCAGTAGTATAGGGCAGGCTAGCACAGATACGCAGTATTTT	CASSIGQASTDTQYF
TRBD1	-	TRBV19	TRBJ2-3	TGTGCCAGTAGCGGACAGGCAGCTATCACAGATACGCAGTATTTT	CASSGQAAITDTQYF
TRBD1	-	TRBV18	TRBJ1-1	TGTGCCAGCTCTCCCAATCAGGGGGCTGGCACTGAAGCTTTCTTT	CASSPNQGAGTEAFF
TRBD1	-	TRBV5-1	TRBJ2-5	TGCGCCAGCAGCTTGCAGGGGGACCAAGAGACCCAGTACTTC	CASSLQGDQETQYF